The 13 T cell receptor beta chains reported below all come from one sample, sequenced in a study of cytomegalovirus exposure and HLA in healthy donors (dated by TCRdb to between 2016 and 2019). Library generation was performed with the immunoSEQ multiplex PCR assay. The multiplex PCR relied on a mix of 60 forward primers for TCR Vbeta segments and 13 reverse primers for TCR Jbeta segments. Imported from immuneACCESS, the table was reduced by TCRdb to in-frame sequences with V and J called. These copies leave out some clones; in studies compared against another copy, an unresolved V gene accounts for under half, and the cause of the remainder is not known. Here the sample has roughly 140,000 clones; 79% occur a single time. The biggest ten clones account for roughly 6% of the sample. The sample taken for sequencing was PBMCs. These receptors originate from a man aged 45-65 years in good health and CMV-seropositive.

This chain joins TRBV29-1 and TRBJ2-3, with TRBD2 matching over 14 bases. CDR3 length equals 15 residues. V shed 7 bases, J shed 2 bases, and the junction held 5 bases outside the gene matches. Germline assignment: CDR1 SQVTM and CDR2 ANQGSEA. The CDR3 nucleotides read TGCAGCGGGGGGGGACTAGCGGGAGTCACAGATACGCAGTATTTT. This translates into CSGGGLAGVTDTQYF.

This clone was observed a handful of times. The chain employs TRBV11-2 and TRBJ1-1; D gene unclear. Per the germline V gene, CDR1 is SGHAT and CDR2 is FQNNGV. V dropped 2 bases and J dropped 6 bases, with 7 bases sitting between them. The CDR3 has 12 residues. The CDR3 bases are TGTGCCAGCAGCTTACAGTCTCCTGAAGCTTTCTTT. This gives the protein CASSLQSPEAFF. Complete variable domain (other parts from reference TRBV11-2 and TRBJ1-1): EAGVAQSPRYKIIEKRQSVAFWCNPISGHATLYWYQQILGQGPKLLIQFQNNGVVDDSQLPKDRFSAERLKGVDSTLKIQPAKLEDSAVYLCASSLQSPEAFFGQGTRLTVV.

The rearrangement joins TRBV6-1 to TRBJ1-2; 10 nucleotides match TRBD1. Germline V gene sequence: CDR1 MNHNS, CDR2 SASEGT. Trimming removed 4 bases from V and 3 bases from J; junction bases left unmatched: 2. The CDR3 totals 14 residues. The CDR3 loop is CASSGDRGHYGYTF. The CDR3 DNA reads as TGTGCCAGCAGTGGGGACAGGGGACACTATGGCTACACCTTC.

The rearrangement uses TRBV6-1 and TRBJ1-1; D is undetermined. Germline V gene data show CDR1 as MNHNS and CDR2 as SASEGT. V was shortened by 7 bases and J by 0 bases, with 6 bases between the two germline ends. This CDR3 contains 12 residues. The CDR3 spells CASKYMNTEAFF. In nucleotides, the CDR3 is TGTGCCAGCAAGTACATGAACACTGAAGCTTTCTTT.

J is TRBJ2-1 and V is TRBV30; TRBD2 matches 12 bases. Germline CDR1 and CDR2: GTSNPN and SVGIG (reference sequence). Trimming removed 5 bases from V and 9 bases from J; junction bases left unmatched: 20. The CDR3 loop spans 18 amino acids. CDR3 amino acids: CAWGTSGPEDRWFGEQFF. In DNA, the CDR3 is TGTGCCTGGGGGACTAGCGGGCCCGAAGATCGGTGGTTCGGTGAGCAGTTCTTC.

V and J are TRBV28 and TRBJ2-5; D is possibly TRBD1 (5 bases). CDR3 length equals 17 residues. Germline assignment: CDR1 MDHEN and CDR2 SYDVKM. The V end was cut by 8 bases, the J end by 2 bases, with 24 bases between. The CDR3 region is CASQKTPWVGLQETQYF. The CDR3 DNA reads as TGTGCCAGCCAAAAAACCCCGTGGGTGGGGCTTCAAGAGACCCAGTACTTC. Combining the CDR3 with reference TRBV28 and TRBJ2-5 gives the whole variable domain DVKVTQSSRYLVKRTGEKVFLECVQDMDHENMFWYRQDPGLGLRLIYFSYDVKMKEKGDIPEGYSVSREKKERFSLILESASTNQTSMYLCASQKTPWVGLQETQYFGPGTRLLVL.

This clone occurred a few times. The genes are TRBV4-2 and TRBJ2-7; 7 nucleotides agree with TRBD2. Trimming cost V 4 bases and J 6 bases; bases outside gene matches: 15. The germline gives CDR1 LGHNA, CDR2 YNFKEQ. The CDR3 consists of 16 residues. CDR3 sequence reads: CASSPLGGSSMLEQYF. DNA of the CDR3: TGTGCCAGCAGCCCCCTGGGCGGGAGTAGTATGCTCGAGCAGTACTTC.

The rearrangement links TRBV11-3 to TRBJ2-7; 9 bases align to TRBD2. Germline CDR1 reads SGHNT; CDR2 reads YENEEA. CDR3 length: 15 residues. V shed 5 bases and J 6 bases; nucleotides not matched to a gene: 11. The DNA of the CDR3 is TGTGCCAGCAGCACCGGTGTAGCGGGAGATGGCGAGCAGTACTTC. This translates into CASSTGVAGDGEQYF.

The CDR3 sequence: CASSSTGSSGNTIYF. CDR3 coding DNA: TGCGCCAGCAGCTCGACAGGGAGCTCTGGAAACACCATATATTTT. The chain combines TRBV5-1 with TRBJ1-3; 7 bases are a match to TRBD1. CDR3 length equals 15 residues. From germline, CDR1 is SGHRS and CDR2 YFSETQ. After removal of 3 bases from V and 0 bases from J, the junction contained 3 bases not matched to a gene.

This sequence joins TRBV28 and TRBJ1-1; D is perhaps TRBD1 (5 bases). V was clipped by 3 bases and J by 8 bases, with 13 bases between them. The CDR3 consists of 13 residues. Germline CDR1 is MDHEN and CDR2 is SYDVKM. The CDR3 coding sequence is TGTGCCAGCAGTTTCCAGGCCGGGGGGGAAGCTTTCTTT. Encoded protein: CASSFQAGGEAFF.

This clone was observed a few times. The rearrangement links TRBV9 to TRBJ2-1; tentative D call: TRBD2 (5 bases). Germline V gene lookup returns CDR1 SGDLS and CDR2 YYNGEE. The CDR3 totals 15 residues. Trimming took off 1 base at V and 5 bases at J, with 13 bases between the two ends. CDR3 nucleotide sequence: TGTGCCAGCAGCGTAAAAGGTGGACTGAACAATGAGCAGTTCTTC. This translates into CASSVKGGLNNEQFF.

This clone was counted a few times. The genes are TRBV4-1 and TRBJ2-7, with 9 bases aligning to TRBD2. V shed 3 bases, J shed 3 bases, and the junction held 9 bases outside the gene matches. This CDR3 spans 16 amino acids. Germline V lookup: CDR1 MGHRA, CDR2 YSYEKL. The CDR3: CASSQTASGDYYEQYF. The CDR3 region has the DNA TGCGCCAGCAGCCAGACAGCTAGCGGGGATTACTACGAGCAGTACTTC.

The chain uses TRBV6-4 and TRBJ2-3; D is possibly TRBD2 (6 bases). V lost 6 bases and J lost 4, with 11 bases in between. The CDR3 contains 13 residues. Germline V lookup: CDR1 MRHNA, CDR2 SNTAGT. The CDR3 reads CASSFRRADTQYF. The CDR3 DNA reads TGTGCCAGCAGCTTCAGGAGGGCAGATACGCAGTATTTT.